This T cell receptor (beta chain) was identified in a study of CD8 T cells in ankylosing spondylitis. Study outcomes and limitations: For ankylosing spondylitis blood, a TCR beta motif of 7 or 8 highly homologous variants appeared characteristic. According to the report, clones linked to the disease were significantly enriched in matched synovial fluid samples taken from ankylosing spondylitis patients. In peripheral blood, disease-linked CD8+ clones occurred at relatively low frequencies. Reports of some motif variants in reactive arthritis synovial fluid and blood predate this one.

TCRdb re-called the 5' RACE reads through MiXCR, storing one row per CDR3 protein. Among hundreds of thousands of distinct CDR3 sequences, roughly 10% were seen once, and the ten largest hold roughly 23%. This clonotype was observed a handful of times. What it recognizes is unknown. The CDR3 consists of 11 residues. Trimming took 5 bases from V and 4 from J, leaving 5 bases between them. The clonotype originates from a male donor with ankylosing spondylitis or in good health (not recorded which). The specimen sequenced was blood, either unsorted or a sorted T cell fraction (not recorded which). The V call is TRBV12-3 or TRBV12-4, the J call TRBJ2-5; D call uncertain. The CDR3 spells CASSRRETQYF. In nucleotides, the CDR3 is TGTGCCAGCAGTCGCAGAGAGACCCAGTACTTC.